This T cell receptor beta chain was sequenced during a study of shared clonotypes between healthy human individuals. Sequencing was performed with immunoSEQ multiplex PCR; in TCRdb, only in-frame clones are kept and a portion is missing. The sample comprises around 2.3 million clones, nearly 97% of which are singletons, and 0.1% to 0.15% rests with the top ten. V was clipped by 5 bases and J by 5 bases, with 15 bases between them. Germline lookup yields CDR1 SGHTA and CDR2 FQGNSA. The CDR3 is 14 residues long. The sequencing input was naive CD4+ T cells sorted from blood. Subset of the sample: CD45RA+ positively selected. The chain employs TRBV7-2 and TRBJ2-5; D perhaps matches TRBD1 (6 bases). The sequence derives from a man aged 18 to 30 in good health. The CDR3 loop is CASSPTGYRETQYF. The CDR3 nucleotides are TGTGCCAGCAGCCCCACAGGGTATCGGGAGACCCAGTACTTC.